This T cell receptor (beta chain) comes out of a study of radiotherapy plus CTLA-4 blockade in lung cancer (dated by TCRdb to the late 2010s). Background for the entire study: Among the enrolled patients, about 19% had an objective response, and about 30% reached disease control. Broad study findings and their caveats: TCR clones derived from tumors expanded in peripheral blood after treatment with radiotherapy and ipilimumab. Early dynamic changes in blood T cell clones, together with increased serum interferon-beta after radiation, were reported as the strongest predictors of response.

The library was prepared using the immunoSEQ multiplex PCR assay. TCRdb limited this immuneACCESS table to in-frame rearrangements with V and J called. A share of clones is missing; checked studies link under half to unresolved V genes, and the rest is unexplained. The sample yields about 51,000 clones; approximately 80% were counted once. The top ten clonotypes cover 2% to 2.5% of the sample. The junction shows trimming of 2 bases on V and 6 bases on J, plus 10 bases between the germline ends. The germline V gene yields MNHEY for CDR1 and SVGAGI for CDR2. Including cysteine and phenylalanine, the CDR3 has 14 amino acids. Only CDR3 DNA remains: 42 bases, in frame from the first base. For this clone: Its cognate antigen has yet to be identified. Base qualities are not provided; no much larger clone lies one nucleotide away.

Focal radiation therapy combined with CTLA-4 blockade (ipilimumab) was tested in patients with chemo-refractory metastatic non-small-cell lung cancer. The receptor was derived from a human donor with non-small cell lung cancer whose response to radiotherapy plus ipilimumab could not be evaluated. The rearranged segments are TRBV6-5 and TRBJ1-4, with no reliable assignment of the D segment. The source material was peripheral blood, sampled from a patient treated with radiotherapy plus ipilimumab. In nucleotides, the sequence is TGTGCCAGCAGTTACAGAGCGGTTCATGAAAAACTGTTTTTT. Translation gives CASSYRAVHEKLFF.